This TCR beta chain was documented in a study of CD8 T cells in ankylosing spondylitis. General study results and limits: A CD8+ phenotype characterized the disease-linked clones, which were relatively rare in peripheral blood. Matched ankylosing spondylitis synovial fluid reportedly showed significant enrichment of disease-linked clones. Previously reported in reactive arthritis synovial fluid and blood were some of the motif variants.

CDR1 is SGHRS, CDR2 YFSETQ, per germline. The V gene lost 4 bases and the J gene lost 6 bases, with 13 bases spanning the gap. CDR3 length: 14 residues. Quantitative molecular-barcoded 5'-RACE generated the TCR beta libraries. One entry per CDR3 protein, called by TCRdb with MiXCR from the 5' RACE reads. The profile shows hundreds of thousands of distinct CDR3 sequences, roughly 26% of them singletons. The sample holds many counts of this clonotype. Its antigen is not identified. This rearrangement joins TRBV5-1 to TRBJ1-4; D possibly corresponds to TRBD1 (6 bases). What was sequenced was blood, either unsorted or a sorted T cell fraction (not recorded which). This receptor was obtained from a male donor with ankylosing spondylitis or in good health (not recorded which). CDR3 DNA: TGCGCCAGCAGCCGCACAGGGAAGGATGAAAAACTGTTTTTT. As protein: CASSRTGKDEKLFF.